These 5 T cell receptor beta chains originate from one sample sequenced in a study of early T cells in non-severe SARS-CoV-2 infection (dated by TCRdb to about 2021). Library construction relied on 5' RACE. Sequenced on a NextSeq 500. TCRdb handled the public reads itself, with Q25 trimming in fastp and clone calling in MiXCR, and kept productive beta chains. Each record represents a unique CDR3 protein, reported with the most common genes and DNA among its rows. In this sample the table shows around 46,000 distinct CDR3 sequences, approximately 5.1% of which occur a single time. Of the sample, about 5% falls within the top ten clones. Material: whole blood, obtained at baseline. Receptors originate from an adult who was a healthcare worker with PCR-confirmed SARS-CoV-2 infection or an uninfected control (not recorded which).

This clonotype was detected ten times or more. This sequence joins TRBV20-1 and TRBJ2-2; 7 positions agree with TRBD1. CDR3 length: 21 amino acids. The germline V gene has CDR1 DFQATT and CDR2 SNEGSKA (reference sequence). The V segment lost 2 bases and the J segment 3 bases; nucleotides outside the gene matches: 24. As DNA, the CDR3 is TGCAGTGCTAGACAGGGGGTGGGAGACCAACCACGTACTTGGGACACCGGGGAGCTGTTTTTT. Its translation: CSARQGVGDQPRTWDTGELFF.

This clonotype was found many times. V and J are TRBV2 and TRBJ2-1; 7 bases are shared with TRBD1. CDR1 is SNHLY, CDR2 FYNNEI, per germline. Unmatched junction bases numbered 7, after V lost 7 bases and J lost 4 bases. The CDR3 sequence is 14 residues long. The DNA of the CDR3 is TGTGCCAGCATTGGGACAGACCTTTACAATGAGCAGTTCTTC. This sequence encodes CASIGTDLYNEQFF.

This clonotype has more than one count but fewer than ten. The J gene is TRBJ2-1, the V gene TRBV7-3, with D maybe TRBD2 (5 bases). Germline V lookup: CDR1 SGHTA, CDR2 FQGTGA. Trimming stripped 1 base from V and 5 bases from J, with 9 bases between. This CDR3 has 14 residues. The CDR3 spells CASSLMDGDNEQFF. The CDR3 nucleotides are TGTGCCAGCAGCTTAATGGACGGGGACAATGAGCAGTTCTTC.

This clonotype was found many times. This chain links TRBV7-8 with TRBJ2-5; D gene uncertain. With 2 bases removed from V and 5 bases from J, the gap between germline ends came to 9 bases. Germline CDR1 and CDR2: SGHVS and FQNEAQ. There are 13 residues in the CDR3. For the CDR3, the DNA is TGTGCCAGCAGCTTACCCACCTCGGAGACCCAGTACTTC. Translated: CASSLPTSETQYF.

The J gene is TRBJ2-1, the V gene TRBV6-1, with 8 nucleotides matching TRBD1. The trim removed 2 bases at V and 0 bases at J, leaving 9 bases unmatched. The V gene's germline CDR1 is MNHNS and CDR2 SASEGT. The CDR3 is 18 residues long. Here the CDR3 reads CASSEFGTGASSYNEQFF. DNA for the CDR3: TGTGCCAGCAGTGAATTTGGGACAGGCGCGAGCTCCTACAATGAGCAGTTCTTC.